The clone carrying this TCR beta chain showed up many times. Its target is not known. The sample is drawn from a study of T cells in Graves' hyperthyroidism and ophthalmopathy. Amplification yielded TCR beta CDR3 regions, with RNA transcripts as the source. Primed by the HTBI set, a first-round RT-PCR was run on the TCR CDR3. TCRdb ran MiXCR on the multiplex PCR reads and lists one entry per CDR3 protein. The data hold around 450,000 distinct CDR3 sequences, with roughly 14% observed a single time. Germline lookup yields CDR1 SEHNR and CDR2 FQNEAQ (reference sequence). The CDR3 loop spans 15 amino acids. V was pared by 5 bases and J by 1 base, with 13 bases between. Overall study results and limits: The model made its ophthalmopathy prediction, and onset followed a median approximately 6 months later.

The TCR comes from a young woman with Graves' hyperthyroidism. Sequenced: blood. The chain carries TRBV7-9 and TRBJ2-3; either TRBD1 or TRBD2 may supply D (5 bases each). CDR3 region: CASSTGTYRTDTQYF. The CDR3 DNA reads TGTGCCAGCAGCACGGGGACGTATCGCACAGATACGCAGTATTTT.